The present T cell receptor beta chain was sequenced within a study of cytomegalovirus exposure and HLA in healthy donors. The study's findings and limits: Earlier analysis found most TCR beta V segments productive about 87% or about 30% of the time.

PCR was performed using 60 Vbeta and 13 Jbeta primers. The protocol was immunoSEQ multiplex PCR, while the TCRdb copy is restricted to in-frame clones and leaves out a portion. The table has 100,000 or so clones, 60% to 80% seen once. In germline, CDR1 is LNHDA, CDR2 SQIVND (reference sequence). Trimming shortened V by 4 bases and J by 1 base, and 11 bases separated the two germline ends. CDR3 size: 15 residues. A remark on this clone: Its antigen is unknown.

The sequenced sample consisted of PBMCs. The rearrangement joins TRBV19 to TRBJ2-4; tentative D call: TRBD1 (7 bases). This receptor was identified in a woman in her thirties or forties in good health and CMV-seropositive. The CDR3 coding sequence is TGTGCCAGTAGTACTCCAGGGGGGGCCAAAAACATTCAGTACTTC. Its protein product is CASSTPGGAKNIQYF.